This TCR beta chain was obtained from a study of cytomegalovirus exposure and HLA in healthy donors. For this clone: What it binds is not known.

Study outcomes and limitations: When presence/absence was analysed, sequencing depth was taken to be roughly uniform across donors.

Trimming removed 7 bases from V and 5 bases from J; junction bases left unmatched: 5. The CDR3 has 15 amino acids. From germline, CDR1 is SNHLY and CDR2 FYNNEI. A multiplex PCR was run with 60 Vbeta primers and 13 Jbeta primers. TCRdb's copy holds only in-frame clones and misses some; the assay was immunoSEQ multiplex PCR. This sample has 150,000 to 200,000 clones, with around 87% found just once. The sequencing sample was made of PBMCs. The sequence came from a woman between 18 and 29 years old in good health and CMV-seronegative. The V and J genes are TRBV2 and TRBJ2-2; 12 nucleotides line up with TRBD2. The CDR3 loop reads CASTLAGGITGELFF. Here the CDR3 DNA reads TGTGCCAGCACCCTAGCGGGAGGGATTACCGGGGAGCTGTTTTTT.